One sample yielded the 12 T cell receptor beta chains listed below, sequenced in a study of OX40 agonist ivuxolimab in advanced cancers. Data came from immunoSEQ multiplex PCR; TCRdb stores just in-frame clones and leaves some out. The data contain 44,000 or so clones, 60% to 85% of them seen just once; the ten biggest clones take up less than 2%. Sample: CD4+ or CD8+ T cells sorted from blood, taken in a trial of the OX40 agonist ivuxolimab. These receptors were taken from an adult with an advanced solid tumor such as melanoma, head and neck, liver or kidney cancer.

In its sample, this clone is medium-sized. This rearrangement joins TRBV6-6 to TRBJ2-7; 8 bases align to TRBD2. This CDR3 has 14 amino acids. With 6 bases clipped from V and 4 bases from J, the junction kept 8 bases outside the gene matches. Germline V gene sequence: CDR1 MNHNY, CDR2 SVGAGI (reference sequence). The CDR3 is CASRISGSGYEQYF. CDR3 bases: TGTGCCAGCAGGATAAGCGGGAGCGGGTACGAGCAGTACTTC.

The chain uses TRBV30 and TRBJ2-7; possible D gene TRBD2, 6 bases. The CDR3 length is 13 residues. V lost 4 bases and J lost 3, with 13 bases in between. Germline-derived CDR1 and CDR2 are GTSNPN and SVGIG (reference sequence). The CDR3 region is CAWTQWGVYEQYF. The CDR3 DNA reads TGTGCCTGGACTCAGTGGGGGGTCTACGAGCAGTACTTC.

The chain carries TRBV4-1 and TRBJ1-3; tentative D call: TRBD1 (5 bases). The CDR3 is 19 residues long. V was cut by 0 bases and J by 1 base, with 19 bases left in between. Germline V gene lookup returns CDR1 MGHRA and CDR2 YSYEKL. The CDR3 nucleotides are TGCGCCAGCAGCCAAGATCGTCACGGGACCCCAATTTCTGGAAACACCATATATTTT. It codes for CASSQDRHGTPISGNTIYF.

The chain couples TRBV25-1 to TRBJ2-5, with 9 nucleotides matching TRBD1. Trimming took 2 bases from V and 5 from J; bases not matched to a gene: 9. The length of the CDR3 is 16 residues. CDR1 is MGHDK and CDR2 is SYGVNS in the germline V gene. In DNA, the CDR3 is TGTGCCAGCAGTGAACCCGGGACAGGGTTTACCGAGACCCAGTACTTC. Protein product: CASSEPGTGFTETQYF.

The chain recombines TRBV7-2 with TRBJ2-5; 9 bases match TRBD2. V lost 4 bases, J lost 5 bases, and 11 bases stayed unmatched. The CDR3 sequence is 16 residues long. Germline values: CDR1 SGHTA, CDR2 FQGNSA. CDR3 amino acids: CASSWASGNRGETQYF. The DNA for the CDR3 is TGTGCCAGCAGCTGGGCTAGCGGGAATCGGGGTGAGACCCAGTACTTC.

This CDR3 reads CSVPREGGNSYEQYF. The DNA for the CDR3 is TGCAGCGTGCCGAGGGAGGGAGGTAACTCCTACGAGCAGTACTTC. The chain has TRBV29-1 and TRBJ2-7, with 7 bases identical to TRBD2. Germline CDR1 reads SQVTM; CDR2 reads ANQGSEA. The V segment lost 6 bases and the J segment 0 bases; nucleotides outside the gene matches: 11. The CDR3 extends over 15 amino acids.

The rearrangement joins TRBV7-2 to TRBJ2-3; the match to TRBD2 covers 8 bases. There are 14 residues in the CDR3. With 5 bases clipped from V and 1 base from J, the junction kept 2 bases outside the gene matches. CDR1 is SGHTA and CDR2 is FQGNSA in the germline V gene. The DNA of the CDR3 is TGTGCCAGCAGCCGGGGGGGCCGCACAGATACGCAGTATTTT. Protein product: CASSRGGRTDTQYF.

The V call is TRBV7-2, the J call TRBJ2-5, with 12 bases lining up with TRBD2. This CDR3 contains 18 residues. With 0 bases clipped from V and 0 bases from J, the junction kept 5 bases outside the gene matches. Germline CDR1 and CDR2: SGHTA and FQGNSA. The CDR3 is CASSLAVWTSGDQETQYF. The DNA of the CDR3 is TGTGCCAGCAGCTTAGCGGTTTGGACTAGCGGGGACCAAGAGACCCAGTACTTC.

The chain has TRBV28 and TRBJ2-7, with 7 bases identical to TRBD1. The V gene end was trimmed by 10 bases and the J gene end by 1 base; junction bases not matched to a gene: 10. Germline lookup yields CDR1 MDHEN and CDR2 SYDVKM. CDR3 length: 14 amino acids. Here the CDR3 reads CATYPGTVSYEQYF. CDR3 coding DNA: TGTGCCACCTACCCCGGGACAGTATCCTACGAGCAGTACTTC. Looking up the rest from reference TRBV28 and TRBJ2-7 gives the full variable domain: DVKVTQSSRYLVKRTGEKVFLECVQDMDHENMFWYRQDPGLGLRLIYFSYDVKMKEKGDIPEGYSVSREKKERFSLILESASTNQTSMYLCATYPGTVSYEQYFGPGTRLTVT.

This chain joins TRBV5-1 and TRBJ2-3; D is perhaps TRBD1 or TRBD2 (5 bases each). The V gene lost 3 bases and the J gene lost 2 bases, with 16 bases spanning the gap. CDR3 size: 16 residues. The germline V gene has CDR1 SGHRS and CDR2 YFSETQ. The CDR3 reads CASSSGTDPFTDTQYF. DNA of the CDR3: TGCGCCAGCAGCTCCGGGACGGATCCTTTCACAGATACGCAGTATTTT. The full variable domain, rest sourced from reference TRBV5-1 and TRBJ2-3, is KAGVTQTPRYLIKTRGQQVTLSCSPISGHRSVSWYQQTPGQGLQFLFEYFSETQRNKGNFPGRFSGRQFSNSRSEMNVSTLELGDSALYLCASSSGTDPFTDTQYFGPGTRLTVL.

The sample holds one count of this clone. The rearrangement links TRBV6-1 to TRBJ2-2; no clear D gene. The CDR3 has 12 residues. Deletions cut 3 bases from V and 8 bases from J, with 7 bases between. Germline V gives CDR1 MNHNS, CDR2 SASEGT. CDR3 in DNA: TGTGCCAGCAGTGAGCAACGGGGGGAGCTGTTTTTT. Amino acid sequence: CASSEQRGELFF.

The chain's CDR3 is CASSQDLSLRGYTF. Written as DNA, the CDR3 is TGTGCCAGCAGCCAGGACCTGTCGTTGAGAGGCTACACCTTC. The chain combines TRBV11-1 with TRBJ1-2; D ambiguous. The length of the CDR3 is 14 residues. The V end was cut by 5 bases, the J end by 8 bases, with 18 bases between. Germline lookup yields CDR1 SGHAT and CDR2 FQDESV (reference sequence).